This T cell receptor (beta chain) derives from a study of Ad26.COV2.S vaccination and SARS-CoV-2 variants. Regarding the study as a whole: Comparability of non-spike TCR breadth was observed across vaccine and placebo recipients. After vaccination, reports described spike-specific CD8+ and CD4+ T cell responses as showing substantial breadth.

To note about this clone: Antigen unknown.

The trim removed 5 bases at V and 3 bases at J, leaving 8 bases unmatched. In germline, CDR1 is MNHNY, CDR2 SVGAGI (reference sequence). The CDR3 consists of 16 residues. The treatment denotes: over 15 received Ad26.COV2.S at low or high dose, single or two shots; about 5 received placebo; per-sample allocation not given. Material that was analyzed had been drawn on day 63 after the first vaccine or placebo injection. The method was immunoSEQ multiplex PCR; TCRdb's version includes in-frame clones alone and lacks a portion of them. The sample shows fewer than 400,000 clones, 75% to 90% of them seen only once.

The sequenced sample was peripheral blood, obtained in a trial of Ad26.COV2.S vaccine versus placebo. The chain joins TRBV6-6 to TRBJ2-4, with 9 bases fitting TRBD1. This TCR was recovered from a person aged 18-65 years who received the Ad26.COV2.S COVID-19 vaccine or a placebo. This CDR3 reads CASSPGTGFNKNIQYF. In DNA form, the CDR3 reads TGTGCCAGCAGTCCCGGGACAGGGTTTAACAAAAACATTCAGTACTTC.